The source of this T cell receptor beta chain is a study of response to subunit inactivated influenza vaccine. V lost 6 bases and J lost 5; bases outside the gene matches: 6. The CDR3 length is 14 residues. CDR1 is SQVTM, CDR2 ANQGSEA, per germline. From the RT-PCR reads, TCRdb called clonotypes with MiXCR, one entry per CDR3 protein. The sample holds roughly 500,000 distinct CDR3 sequences, less than 30% seen once. The TCR sequence derives from a man aged 50-60 years who received an inactivated influenza vaccine. The V gene is TRBV29-1, the J gene TRBJ2-1; 11 bases are shared with TRBD2. The material was CD4+ T cells sorted from PBMCs, obtained 4 to 6 days after vaccination. The CDR3 DNA follows: TGCAGCGTAAAGGGACTAGCGGCTCACAATGAGCAGTTCTTC. Protein sequence: CSVKGLAAHNEQFF.